Shown below are 7 T cell receptor beta chains from a single sample sequenced in a study of spatial heterogeneity in lung cancer. Noted time point: sample taken at primary tumor resection. TCRdb reanalysed the 5' RACE reads using MiXCR and keeps one entry per CDR3 protein. The sample has tens of thousands of distinct CDR3 sequences; less than 15% are singletons. The specimen was PBMCs, collected at surgery. All receptors derive from a male donor with early-stage non-small cell lung cancer.

This clonotype turned up a few times. The chain combines TRBV12-3 or TRBV12-4 with TRBJ2-7; D may be TRBD1 (6 bases). This CDR3 comprises 15 residues. V was clipped by 6 bases and J by 2 bases, with 17 bases between them. The CDR3 bases are TGTGCCAGCAGACTCGAGGACAGTGAAACCTACGAGCAGTACTTC. Residues: CASRLEDSETYEQYF.

The V gene is TRBV7-9, the J gene TRBJ2-3; no firm D call. The CDR3 runs to 15 residues. Germline-derived CDR1 and CDR2 are SEHNR and FQNEAQ (reference sequence). Deletions cut 5 bases from V and 0 bases from J, with 12 bases between. The CDR3 DNA is TGTGCCAGCAGCCTTCTAGGTTCTAGCACAGATACGCAGTATTTT. It yields the protein CASSLLGSSTDTQYF.

The sample holds a few counts of this clonotype. The chain is built from TRBV29-1 and TRBJ2-7; 7 bases are a match to TRBD2. Germline loops: CDR1 SQVTM, CDR2 ANQGSEA. The CDR3 is made up of 14 amino acids. J was trimmed by 2 bases and V by 3 bases; bases with no gene match: 7. The CDR3 DNA sequence: TGCAGCGTTGACTCTAGCGGAGGGGCCTACGAGCAGTACTTC. Protein sequence: CSVDSSGGAYEQYF.

This chain uses TRBV27 with TRBJ2-1; D may be TRBD1 (6 bases). Trimming took 5 bases from V and 5 from J, leaving 10 bases between them. The CDR3 length is 13 residues. Germline CDR1 and CDR2: MNHEY and SMNVEV (reference sequence). The CDR3 nucleotides read TGTGCCAGCAGTCTCCAGGGGAACAATGAGCAGTTCTTC. This gives the protein CASSLQGNNEQFF.

This clonotype was counted only a few times. V usage is TRBV10-3 and J usage is TRBJ1-1; 11 bases are shared with TRBD1. Germline V gene sequence: CDR1 ENHRY, CDR2 SYGVKD. This CDR3 spans 17 amino acids. The V gene end was trimmed by 0 bases and the J gene end by 4 bases; junction bases not matched to a gene: 7. CDR3 sequence (DNA): TGTGCCATCAGTGAGTCGTCTTGGGACAGGGGGGGCACTGAAGCTTTCTTT. Translating it yields CAISESSWDRGGTEAFF.

In its sample, this clonotype was seen a few times. The chain has TRBV4-3 and TRBJ2-1; 14 nucleotides agree with TRBD2. Trimming cost V 1 base and J 8 bases; bases outside gene matches: 4. This CDR3 contains 16 residues. Germline V gene lookup returns CDR1 LGHNA and CDR2 YSLEER. DNA of the CDR3: TGCGCCAGCAGCCAAGTAGGACTAGCGGGAGGCTATGAGCAGTTCTTC. Translation gives CASSQVGLAGGYEQFF.

This chain connects TRBV4-2 to TRBJ2-1; D ambiguous. Trimming left V 0 bases short and J 4 bases short, with 13 bases between. The CDR3 sequence is 16 residues long. From germline, CDR1 is LGHNA and CDR2 YNFKEQ. CDR3 bases: TGTGCCAGCAGCCAAGAAATGAGCGTGCAGTACAATGAGCAGTTCTTC. It yields the protein CASSQEMSVQYNEQFF.